This section outlines one T cell receptor beta chain sequence together with its context. The antigen is unknown. This CDR3 region has 14 residues. CDR1 SGHRS and CDR2 YFSETQ come from the germline V gene. With V trimmed by 4 bases and J by 3 bases, 5 bases remained unmatched. It was CD45RO-negative cells, positively selected for CCR7, that made up naive CD8 cells, with terminally differentiated effector memory CD45RA+ cells excluded. This sample stems from a study of shared clonotypes between healthy human individuals. In the study overall: The donors, two women and a few men, were aged 18 to 49.

The method was immunoSEQ multiplex PCR; TCRdb's version includes in-frame clones alone and lacks a portion of them. The table shows approximately 590,000 clones, with about 95% occurring only once. Study-wide results and caveats: Sequencing depth was expected to affect clonotype sharing among donors. Only blood was sampled, and tissue TCR repertoires likely differ from blood ones. Between a few donors, naive CD4 clonotypes were shared at a level of about 5%.

This TCR came from a young woman in good health. This sequence joins TRBV5-1 and TRBJ1-1; 8 nucleotides line up with TRBD1. Specimen: naive CD8+ T cells sorted from blood. CDR3: CASSARGRDTEAFF. The CDR3 bases are TGCGCCAGCAGCGCCAGGGGGCGGGACACTGAAGCTTTCTTT.